The sequence of this T cell receptor beta chain was determined in a study of blood T cell repertoires in COVID-19. Study context: The United States, Italy and Spain supplied acute and convalescent COVID-19 samples. From T cells, B-cell-depleted T cells, or PBMCs came the material, which was cDNA or gDNA.

CDR1 SGHRS and CDR2 YFSETQ come from the germline V gene. V was shortened by 0 bases and J by 7 bases, with 16 bases between the two germline ends. The CDR3 is made up of 15 amino acids. This clone was seen only once. Here immunoSEQ multiplex PCR was the method, and the copy in TCRdb shows in-frame clones only, minus some. Found here are 65,000 to 95,000 clones, roughly 77% of them singletons; the top ten hold approximately 5.7%. The sequence was collected from a man aged 45-65 years with active or convalescent COVID-19. V gene TRBV5-1 combines with J gene TRBJ1-2; no reliable D call. What was sequenced was peripheral blood. The CDR3 region has the DNA TGCGCCAGCAGCTTGGCCGGTGTTCCGGGAGCTGGCTACACCTTC. Translation gives CASSLAGVPGAGYTF.